The 8 T cell receptor beta chains below come from one sample, sequenced in a study of T cells in Graves' hyperthyroidism and ophthalmopathy. Template material for amplifying TCR beta CDR3 regions consisted of RNA transcripts. First-round RT-PCR with HTBI primers amplified the TCR CDR3 region. TCRdb redid the calling of the multiplex PCR reads with MiXCR, one entry per CDR3 protein. The data hold roughly 570,000 distinct CDR3 sequences, with approximately 14% observed a single time. The sample consisted of blood. Receptors were obtained from a woman aged 25 to 39 with Graves' hyperthyroidism.

This clonotype was seen a few times. The chain joins TRBV7-9 to TRBJ2-2; D may be TRBD1 (5 bases). The CDR3 length is 17 residues. Germline V gene data show CDR1 as SEHNR and CDR2 as FQNEAQ (reference sequence). The germline V and J ends were trimmed by 2 bases and 0 bases, with 13 bases remaining between them. As DNA, the CDR3 is TGTGCCAGCAGCTTATTCGATGACAGTGCGAACACCGGGGAGCTGTTTTTT. This sequence encodes CASSLFDDSANTGELFF.

The rearrangement joins TRBV27 to TRBJ1-2; D may be TRBD1 (6 bases). Germline lookup yields CDR1 MNHEY and CDR2 SMNVEV (reference sequence). CDR3 length: 11 amino acids. V lost 8 bases, J lost 7 bases, and 11 bases lay in between. CDR3 sequence: CASRAGAGYTF. The CDR3 region has the DNA TGTGCCAGCCGGGCGGGGGCTGGCTACACCTTC.

This clonotype showed up many times. V is TRBV28 and J is TRBJ2-5, with 9 bases aligning to TRBD1. The CDR3 runs to 15 residues. V lost 5 bases, J lost 13 bases, and 17 bases stayed unmatched. The V gene's germline CDR1 is MDHEN and CDR2 SYDVKM. As DNA, the CDR3 is TGTGCCAGCAGTGCACAAACCTTGGGGACAGGGAACTTGTACTTC. Protein sequence: CASSAQTLGTGNLYF.

The chain carries TRBV2 and TRBJ2-2, with 13 positions matching TRBD2. Trimming removed 6 bases from V and 7 bases from J; junction bases left unmatched: 5. Looked up from germline, CDR1 is SNHLY and CDR2 is FYNNEI. The CDR3 runs to 15 residues. The CDR3 DNA reads TGTGCCAGCAGGGAGACTAGCGGGAGGATCGGGGAGCTGTTTTTT. Amino acids: CASRETSGRIGELFF.

This clonotype was seen repeatedly, ten times or more. This chain links TRBV6-1 with TRBJ2-5, with D hard to call. Germline V gene lookup returns CDR1 MNHNS and CDR2 SASEGT. This CDR3 region has 12 residues. V lost 6 bases, J lost 3 bases, and 8 bases lay in between. CDR3 coding DNA: TGTGCCAGCAGAGACCCTAAAGAGACCCAGTACTTC. Encoded protein: CASRDPKETQYF.

This clonotype has ten or more counts. V and J are TRBV5-1 and TRBJ2-1; 11 positions match TRBD2. With 1 base clipped from V and 6 bases from J, the junction kept 3 bases outside the gene matches. The CDR3 contains 15 residues. CDR1 and CDR2 from the germline V gene are SGHRS and YFSETQ. The CDR3 DNA reads as TGCGCCAGCAGCTTGCTCGGGACTAGCGGCAATGAGCAGTTCTTC. Translation gives CASSLLGTSGNEQFF.

This chain joins TRBV15 and TRBJ2-7; tentative D call: TRBD1 (5 bases). Germline V lookup: CDR1 LNHNV, CDR2 YYDKDF (reference sequence). This CDR3 comprises 13 residues. Trimming stripped 0 bases from V and 4 bases from J, with 7 bases between. CDR3: CATSRETAYEQYF. The CDR3 DNA is TGTGCCACCAGCAGAGAGACAGCGTACGAGCAGTACTTC.

This clonotype has a count of ten or more. The genes are TRBV9 and TRBJ2-7; TRBD1 is a possible D gene (5 bases). The CDR3 runs 12 residues. Trimming left V 7 bases short and J 0 bases short, with 8 bases between. Looked up from germline, CDR1 is SGDLS and CDR2 is YYNGEE. CDR3: CASGATSYEQYF. CDR3 bases: TGTGCCAGCGGGGCGACCTCCTACGAGCAGTACTTC.